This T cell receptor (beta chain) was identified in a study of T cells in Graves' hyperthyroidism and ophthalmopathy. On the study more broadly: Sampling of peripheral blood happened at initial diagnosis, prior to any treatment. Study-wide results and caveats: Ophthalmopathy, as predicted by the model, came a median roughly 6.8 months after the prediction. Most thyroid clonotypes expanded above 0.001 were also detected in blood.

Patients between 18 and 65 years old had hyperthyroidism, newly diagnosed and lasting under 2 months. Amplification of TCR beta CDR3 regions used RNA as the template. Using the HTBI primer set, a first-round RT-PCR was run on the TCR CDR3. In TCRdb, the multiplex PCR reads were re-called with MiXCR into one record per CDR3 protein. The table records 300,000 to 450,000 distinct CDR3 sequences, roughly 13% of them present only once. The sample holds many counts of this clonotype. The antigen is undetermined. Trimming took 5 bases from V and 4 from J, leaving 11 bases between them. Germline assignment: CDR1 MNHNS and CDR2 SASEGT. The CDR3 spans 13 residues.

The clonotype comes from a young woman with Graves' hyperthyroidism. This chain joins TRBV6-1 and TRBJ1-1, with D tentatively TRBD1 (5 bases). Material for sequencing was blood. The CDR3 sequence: CASSSGESTEAFF. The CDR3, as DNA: TGTGCCAGCAGTTCGGGGGAGAGCACTGAAGCTTTCTTT.